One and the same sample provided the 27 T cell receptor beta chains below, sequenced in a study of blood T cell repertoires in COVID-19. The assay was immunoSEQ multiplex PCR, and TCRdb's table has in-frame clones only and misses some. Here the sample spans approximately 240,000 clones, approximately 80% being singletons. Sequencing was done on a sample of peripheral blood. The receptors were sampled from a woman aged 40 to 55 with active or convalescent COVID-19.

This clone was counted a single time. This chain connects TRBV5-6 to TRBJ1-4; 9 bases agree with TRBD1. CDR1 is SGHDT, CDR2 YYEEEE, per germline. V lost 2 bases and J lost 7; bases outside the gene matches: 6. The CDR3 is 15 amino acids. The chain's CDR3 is CASSFGTGRAEKLFF. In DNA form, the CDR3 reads TGTGCCAGCAGCTTTGGGACAGGGAGGGCTGAAAAACTGTTTTTT. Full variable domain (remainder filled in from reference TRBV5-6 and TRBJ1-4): DAGVTQSPTHLIKTRGQQVTLRCSPKSGHDTVSWYQQALGQGPQFIFQYYEEEERQRGNFPDRFSGHQFPNYSSELNVNALLLGDSALYLCASSFGTGRAEKLFFGSGTQLSVL.

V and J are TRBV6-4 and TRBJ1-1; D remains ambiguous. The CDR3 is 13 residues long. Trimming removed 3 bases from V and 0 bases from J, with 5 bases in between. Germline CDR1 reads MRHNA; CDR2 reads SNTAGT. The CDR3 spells CASSEQVNTEAFF. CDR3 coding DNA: TGTGCCAGCAGTGAGCAGGTGAACACTGAAGCTTTCTTT.

CDR3 protein: CASSLRLGTDTQYF. In DNA, the CDR3 is TGTGCCAGCAGCTTGCGACTAGGAACAGATACGCAGTATTTT. The rearrangement links TRBV5-5 to TRBJ2-3; D perhaps matches TRBD2 (6 bases). V was clipped by 1 base and J by 3 bases, with 9 bases between them. CDR3 length equals 14 residues. Per germline, CDR1 SGHKS and CDR2 YYEKEE (reference sequence).

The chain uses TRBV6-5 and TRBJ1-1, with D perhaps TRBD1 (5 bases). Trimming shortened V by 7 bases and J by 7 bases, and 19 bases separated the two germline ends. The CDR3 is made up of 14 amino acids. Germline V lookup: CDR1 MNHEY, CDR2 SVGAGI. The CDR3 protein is CASILSWGRNEAFF. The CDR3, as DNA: TGTGCCAGCATCCTTTCGTGGGGCAGGAATGAAGCTTTCTTT.

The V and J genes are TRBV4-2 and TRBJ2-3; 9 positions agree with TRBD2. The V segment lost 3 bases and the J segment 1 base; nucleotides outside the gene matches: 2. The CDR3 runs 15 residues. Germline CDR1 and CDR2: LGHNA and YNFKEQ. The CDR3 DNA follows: TGTGCCAGCAGCCAGGCTAGCGGGGGCACAGATACGCAGTATTTT. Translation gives CASSQASGGTDTQYF.

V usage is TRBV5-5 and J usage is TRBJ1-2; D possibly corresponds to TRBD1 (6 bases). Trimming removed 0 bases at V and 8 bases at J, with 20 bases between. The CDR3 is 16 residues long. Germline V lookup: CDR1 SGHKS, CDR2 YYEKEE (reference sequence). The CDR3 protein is CASSLVFRQGLKGYTF. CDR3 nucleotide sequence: TGTGCCAGCAGCTTGGTGTTTCGGCAGGGGTTGAAGGGCTACACCTTC.

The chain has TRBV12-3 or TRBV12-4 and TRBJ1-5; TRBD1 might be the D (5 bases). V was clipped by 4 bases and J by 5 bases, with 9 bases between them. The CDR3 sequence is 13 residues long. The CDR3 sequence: CASSSRGDQPQHF. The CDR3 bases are TGTGCCAGCAGTTCTCGGGGGGATCAGCCCCAGCATTTT.

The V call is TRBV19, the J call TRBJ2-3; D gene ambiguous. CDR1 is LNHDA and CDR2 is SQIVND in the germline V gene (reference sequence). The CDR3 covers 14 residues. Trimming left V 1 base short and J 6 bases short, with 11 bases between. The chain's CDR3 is CASSIGPYVDTQYF. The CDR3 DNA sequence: TGTGCCAGTAGTATAGGTCCCTACGTGGATACGCAGTATTTT.

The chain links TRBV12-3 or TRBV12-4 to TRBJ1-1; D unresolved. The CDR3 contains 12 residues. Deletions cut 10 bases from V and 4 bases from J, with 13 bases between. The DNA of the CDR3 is TGTGCCATCCGACATGTGGGCACTGAAGCTTTCTTT. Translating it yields CAIRHVGTEAFF.

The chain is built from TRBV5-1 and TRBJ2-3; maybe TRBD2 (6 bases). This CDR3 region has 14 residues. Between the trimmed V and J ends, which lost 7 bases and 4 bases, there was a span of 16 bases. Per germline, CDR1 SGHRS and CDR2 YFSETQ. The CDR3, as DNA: TGCGCCAGCGTTCGGGGGACGCTCGCAGATACGCAGTATTTT. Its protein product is CASVRGTLADTQYF.

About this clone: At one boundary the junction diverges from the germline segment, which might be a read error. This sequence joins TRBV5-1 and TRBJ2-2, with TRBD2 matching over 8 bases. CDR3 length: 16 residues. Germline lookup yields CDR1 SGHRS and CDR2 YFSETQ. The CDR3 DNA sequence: TGCGCCAGCAGTTTGGAGGGACTAGCGAACACCGGGGAGCTGTTTTTT. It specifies CASSLEGLANTGELFF.

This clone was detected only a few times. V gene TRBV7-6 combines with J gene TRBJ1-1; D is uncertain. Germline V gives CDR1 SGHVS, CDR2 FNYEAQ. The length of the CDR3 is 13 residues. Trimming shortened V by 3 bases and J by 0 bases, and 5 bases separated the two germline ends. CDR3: CASSLYLNTEAFF. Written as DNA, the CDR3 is TGTGCCAGCAGCTTGTATCTGAACACTGAAGCTTTCTTT.

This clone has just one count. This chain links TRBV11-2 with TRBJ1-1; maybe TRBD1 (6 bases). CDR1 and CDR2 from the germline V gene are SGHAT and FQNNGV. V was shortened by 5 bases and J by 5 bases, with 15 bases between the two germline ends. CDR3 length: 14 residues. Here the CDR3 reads CASSPPGEGTEAFF. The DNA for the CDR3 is TGTGCCAGCAGCCCCCCAGGGGAGGGGACTGAAGCTTTCTTT.

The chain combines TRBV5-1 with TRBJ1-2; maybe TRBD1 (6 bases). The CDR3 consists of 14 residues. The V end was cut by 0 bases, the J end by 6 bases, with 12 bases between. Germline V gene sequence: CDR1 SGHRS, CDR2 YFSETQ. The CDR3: CASSLELGGHGYTF. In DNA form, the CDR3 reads TGCGCCAGCAGCTTGGAGCTCGGGGGGCATGGCTACACCTTC. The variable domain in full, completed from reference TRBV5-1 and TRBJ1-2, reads KAGVTQTPRYLIKTRGQQVTLSCSPISGHRSVSWYQQTPGQGLQFLFEYFSETQRNKGNFPGRFSGRQFSNSRSEMNVSTLELGDSALYLCASSLELGGHGYTFGSGTRLTVV.

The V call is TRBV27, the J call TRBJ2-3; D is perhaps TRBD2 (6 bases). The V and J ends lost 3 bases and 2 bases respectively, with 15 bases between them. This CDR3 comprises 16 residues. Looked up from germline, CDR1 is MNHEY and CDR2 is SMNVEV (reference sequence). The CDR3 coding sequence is TGTGCCAGCAGTTTGGGCCGGGGGTGGGCCACAGATACGCAGTATTTT. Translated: CASSLGRGWATDTQYF.

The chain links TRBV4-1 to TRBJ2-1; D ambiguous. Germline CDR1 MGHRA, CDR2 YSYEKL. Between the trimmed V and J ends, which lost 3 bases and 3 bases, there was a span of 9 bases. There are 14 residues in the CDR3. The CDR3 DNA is TGCGCCAGCAGCCACGAGGATTACTACAATGAGCAGTTCTTC. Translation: CASSHEDYYNEQFF.

CDR3 region: CASSLGQAHNSPLHF. CDR3 sequence (DNA): TGTGCCAGCAGCTTAGGACAGGCCCATAATTCACCCCTCCACTTT. The V gene is TRBV11-3, the J gene TRBJ1-6; a possible D gene is TRBD1 (6 bases). The CDR3 sequence is 15 residues long. Germline V gives CDR1 SGHNT, CDR2 YENEEA. V lost 1 base, J lost 5 bases, and 9 bases lay in between.

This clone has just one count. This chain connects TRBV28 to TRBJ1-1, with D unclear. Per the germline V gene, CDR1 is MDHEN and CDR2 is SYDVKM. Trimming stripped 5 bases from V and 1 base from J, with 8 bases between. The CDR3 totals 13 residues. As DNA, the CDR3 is TGTGCCAGCAGTGTTCAAGCGAACACTGAAGCTTTCTTT. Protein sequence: CASSVQANTEAFF.

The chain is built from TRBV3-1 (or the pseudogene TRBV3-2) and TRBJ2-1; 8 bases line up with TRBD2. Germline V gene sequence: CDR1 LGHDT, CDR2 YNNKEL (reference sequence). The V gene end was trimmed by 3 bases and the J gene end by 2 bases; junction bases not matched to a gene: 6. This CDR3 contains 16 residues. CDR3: CASSQLTGGTYNEQFF. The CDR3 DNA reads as TGTGCCAGCAGCCAGCTAACGGGGGGGACCTACAATGAGCAGTTCTTC.

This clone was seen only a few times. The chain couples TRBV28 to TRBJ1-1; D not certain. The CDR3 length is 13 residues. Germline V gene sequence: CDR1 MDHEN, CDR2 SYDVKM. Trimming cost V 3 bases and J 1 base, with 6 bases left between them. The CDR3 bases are TGTGCCAGCAGTTTCAGTCCGAACACTGAAGCTTTCTTT. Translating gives CASSFSPNTEAFF.

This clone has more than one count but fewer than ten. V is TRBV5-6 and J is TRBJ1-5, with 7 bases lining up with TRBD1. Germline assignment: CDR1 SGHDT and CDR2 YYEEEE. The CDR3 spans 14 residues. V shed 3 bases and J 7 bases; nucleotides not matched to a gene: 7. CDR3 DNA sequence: TGTGCCAGCAGCTGGGGGCAGGGGGGACAGCCCCAGCATTTT. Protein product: CASSWGQGGQPQHF.

CDR3 nucleotides: TGTGCCTGGAGCCCAACGTTCACGGGGTTCGTACATTTT. Translation gives CAWSPTFTGFVHF. The V and J genes are TRBV30 and TRBJ1-5; no reliable D call. CDR1 GTSNPN and CDR2 SVGIG come from the germline V gene (reference sequence). V was trimmed by 3 bases and J by 16 bases, leaving 22 bases between them. This CDR3 spans 13 amino acids.

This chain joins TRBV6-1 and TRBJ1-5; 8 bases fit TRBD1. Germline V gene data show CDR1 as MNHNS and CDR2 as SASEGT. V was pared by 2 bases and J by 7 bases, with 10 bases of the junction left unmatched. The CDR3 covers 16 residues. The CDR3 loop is CASSESGGASLQPQHF. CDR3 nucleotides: TGTGCCAGCAGTGAATCAGGGGGCGCCTCGTTGCAGCCCCAGCATTTT.

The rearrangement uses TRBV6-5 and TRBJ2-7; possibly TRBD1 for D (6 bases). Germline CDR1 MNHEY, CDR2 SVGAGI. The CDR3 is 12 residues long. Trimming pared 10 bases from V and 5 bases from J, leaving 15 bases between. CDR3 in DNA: TGTGCCACAAGAAGGGACACCGACGAGCAGTACTTC. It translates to CATRRDTDEQYF.

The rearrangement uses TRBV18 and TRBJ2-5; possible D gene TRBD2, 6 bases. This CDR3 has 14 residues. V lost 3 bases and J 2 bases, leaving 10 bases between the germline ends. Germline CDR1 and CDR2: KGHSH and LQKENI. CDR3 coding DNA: TGTGCCAGCTCACCGGGACTCACTCAAGAGACCCAGTACTTC. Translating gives CASSPGLTQETQYF.

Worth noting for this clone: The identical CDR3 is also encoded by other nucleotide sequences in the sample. The CDR3 region is CASSPRGGNQPQHF. CDR3 nucleotides: TGTGCCAGCAGCCCTCGGGGGGGCAATCAGCCCCAGCATTTT. J is TRBJ1-5 and V is TRBV3-1 (or the pseudogene TRBV3-2); tentatively, D is TRBD1 (5 bases). V lost 4 bases and J 2 bases, leaving 9 bases between the germline ends. The CDR3 length is 14 residues. Looked up from germline, CDR1 is LGHDT and CDR2 is YNNKEL (reference sequence).

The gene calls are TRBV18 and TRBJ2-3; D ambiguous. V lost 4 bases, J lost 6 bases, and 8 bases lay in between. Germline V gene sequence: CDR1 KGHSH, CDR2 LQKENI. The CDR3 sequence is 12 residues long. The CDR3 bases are TGTGCCAGCTCACTAATGGAGGATACGCAGTATTTT. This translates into CASSLMEDTQYF.